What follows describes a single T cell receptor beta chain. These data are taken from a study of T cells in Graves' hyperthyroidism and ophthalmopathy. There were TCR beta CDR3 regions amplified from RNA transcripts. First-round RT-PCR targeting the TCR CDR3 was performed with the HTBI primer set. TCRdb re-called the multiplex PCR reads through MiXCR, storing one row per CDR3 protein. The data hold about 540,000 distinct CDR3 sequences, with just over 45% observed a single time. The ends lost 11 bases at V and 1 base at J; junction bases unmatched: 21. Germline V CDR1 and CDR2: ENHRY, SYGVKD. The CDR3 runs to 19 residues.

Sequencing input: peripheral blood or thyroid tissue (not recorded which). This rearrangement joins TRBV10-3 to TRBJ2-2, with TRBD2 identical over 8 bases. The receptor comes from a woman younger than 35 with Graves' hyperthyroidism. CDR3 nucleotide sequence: TGTGCCTCCGGGGCGACTAGCGTTGAATTGACGGAGAACACCGGGGAGCTGTTTTTT. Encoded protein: CASGATSVELTENTGELFF.